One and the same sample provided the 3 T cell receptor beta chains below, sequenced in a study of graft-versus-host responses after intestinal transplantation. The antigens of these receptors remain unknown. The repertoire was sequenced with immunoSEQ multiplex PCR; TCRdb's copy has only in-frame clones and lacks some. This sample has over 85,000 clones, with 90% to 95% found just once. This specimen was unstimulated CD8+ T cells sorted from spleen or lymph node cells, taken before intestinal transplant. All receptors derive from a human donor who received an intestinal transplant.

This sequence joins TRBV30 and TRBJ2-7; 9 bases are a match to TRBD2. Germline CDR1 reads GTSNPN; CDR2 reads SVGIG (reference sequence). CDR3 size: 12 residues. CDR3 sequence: CAAGGGGHEQYF. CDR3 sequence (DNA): TGTGCGGCGGGAGGGGGCGGTCACGAGCAGTACTTC.

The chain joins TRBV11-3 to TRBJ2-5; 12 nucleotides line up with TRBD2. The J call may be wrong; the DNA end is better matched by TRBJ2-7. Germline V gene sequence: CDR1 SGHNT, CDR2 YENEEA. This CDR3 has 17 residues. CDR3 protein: CASSSNLAGGLVSEQYF. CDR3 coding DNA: TGTGCCAGCAGCTCAAATCTAGCGGGGGGGCTAGTTTCCGAGCAGTACTTC.

The CDR3 bases are TGCGCCAGCAGCCATCGTTCTAGCGGGGTCTACAATGAGCAGTTCTTC. It specifies CASSHRSSGVYNEQFF. This rearrangement joins TRBV4-1 to TRBJ2-1, with 9 nucleotides matching TRBD2. Germline V CDR1 and CDR2: MGHRA, YSYEKL. The CDR3 covers 16 residues. V lost 3 bases and J lost 3; bases outside the gene matches: 6.